A single sample gave rise to the 23 T cell receptor beta chains below, sequenced in a study of blood T cell repertoires in COVID-19. Using immunoSEQ multiplex PCR, the repertoire was profiled, and TCRdb retains in-frame clones only, with some absent. The sample has about 220,000 clones, roughly 88% seen once; the top ten hold 2% to 2.5%. The specimen was PBMCs or T cells enriched from blood (not recorded which). The origin of the receptors is a woman in her thirties or forties with acute COVID-19.

Only one count was recorded for this clone. CDR3 bases: TGTGCCAGCAGCTTCGGTAGGACTAGCAGCACGCAGTATTTT. This encodes CASSFGRTSSTQYF. The chain uses TRBV11-2 and TRBJ2-3, with 8 bases aligning to TRBD2. Trimming cost V 3 bases and J 9 bases; bases outside gene matches: 8. Per the germline V gene, CDR1 is SGHAT and CDR2 is FQNNGV. CDR3 length equals 14 residues.

The V gene is TRBV10-3, the J gene TRBJ1-2, with 11 positions matching TRBD1. CDR3 length: 17 amino acids. The V gene end was trimmed by 5 bases and the J gene end by 5 bases; junction bases not matched to a gene: 13. CDR1 is ENHRY, CDR2 SYGVKD, per germline. The CDR3 sequence: CAISPGQGASPWYGYTF. CDR3 nucleotide sequence: TGTGCCATCAGTCCAGGACAGGGGGCATCTCCTTGGTATGGCTACACCTTC.

This rearrangement joins TRBV6-5 to TRBJ1-6; the D is unclear. CDR1 is MNHEY and CDR2 is SVGAGI in the germline V gene. CDR3 length: 15 amino acids. Trimming removed 7 bases at V and 8 bases at J, with 18 bases between. The CDR3 coding sequence is TGTGCCAGCACCACCGCCCCCGGGTGGGATTCACCCCTCCACTTT. This sequence encodes CASTTAPGWDSPLHF.

CDR3 protein: CASSLGGRTNEKLFF. The CDR3 DNA is TGTGCCAGCAGCTTAGGAGGCCGCACTAATGAAAAACTGTTTTTT. This sequence joins TRBV7-2 and TRBJ1-4, with D hard to call. This CDR3 has 15 residues. From germline, CDR1 is SGHTA and CDR2 FQGNSA. The V end lost 1 base, the J end lost 2 bases, and 8 bases lay between the germline ends.

The chain carries TRBV14 and TRBJ1-6, with 8 bases identical to TRBD1. Trimming removed 1 base from V and 7 bases from J; junction bases left unmatched: 3. Germline V gives CDR1 SGHDN, CDR2 FVKESK. The CDR3 covers 15 residues. The CDR3 sequence: CASSQGTGLNSPLHF. DNA of the CDR3: TGTGCCAGCAGCCAAGGGACAGGGTTAAATTCACCCCTCCACTTT.

V and J are TRBV4-3 and TRBJ1-1; D possibly corresponds to TRBD1 (5 bases). Trimming cost V 4 bases and J 4 bases, with 13 bases left between them. The CDR3 is 14 amino acids. Germline V lookup: CDR1 LGHNA, CDR2 YSLEER. The CDR3 DNA reads as TGCGCCAGCAGCCGGCGGAGGGGTGGCACTGAAGCTTTCTTT. Protein: CASSRRRGGTEAFF.

This chain connects TRBV19 to TRBJ2-5; D might be TRBD2 (6 bases). This CDR3 region has 15 residues. CDR1 and CDR2 from the germline V gene are LNHDA and SQIVND (reference sequence). Deletions cut 6 bases from V and 4 bases from J, with 18 bases between. Here the CDR3 DNA reads TGTGCCAGTAGAAAAGTTGGGGCGGGATCAGAGACCCAGTACTTC. Its translation is CASRKVGAGSETQYF.

The rearrangement uses TRBV6-2 or TRBV6-3 and TRBJ2-7; D unclear. Looked up from germline, CDR1 is MNHEY and CDR2 is SVGEGT. V was trimmed by 2 bases and J by 2 bases, leaving 7 bases between them. This CDR3 is 13 amino acids long. The CDR3 region is CASSYLVPYEQYF. CDR3 sequence (DNA): TGTGCCAGCAGTTACCTCGTCCCCTACGAGCAGTACTTC.

The chain has TRBV7-6 and TRBJ2-2; TRBD2 aligns across 8 bases. V lost 2 bases, J lost 2 bases, and 13 bases stayed unmatched. The CDR3 runs to 19 residues. Germline lookup yields CDR1 SGHVS and CDR2 FNYEAQ. The CDR3 here is CASSLRMGSGRINTGELFF. CDR3 bases: TGTGCCAGCAGCTTAAGGATGGGGAGCGGGAGAATCAACACCGGGGAGCTGTTTTTT.

Here the CDR3 DNA reads TGTGCCAGCACCCTAGGCAATCAGCCCCAGCATTTT. Its protein is CASTLGNQPQHF. The V call is TRBV12-3 or TRBV12-4, the J call TRBJ1-5; D remains ambiguous. The CDR3 covers 12 residues. V was shortened by 7 bases and J by 2 bases, with 6 bases between the two germline ends.

The chain employs TRBV3-1 (or the pseudogene TRBV3-2) and TRBJ2-6; 7 bases map to TRBD1. Unmatched junction bases numbered 3, after V lost 5 bases and J lost 2 bases. Per the germline V gene, CDR1 is LGHDT and CDR2 is YNNKEL (reference sequence). This CDR3 has 15 residues. The DNA for the CDR3 is TGTGCCAGCAGCGTGAGGGGGCCTGGGGCCAACGTCCTGACTTTC. Its translation: CASSVRGPGANVLTF.

V usage is TRBV2 and J usage is TRBJ2-3; D might be TRBD2 (5 bases). Germline loops: CDR1 SNHLY, CDR2 FYNNEI. The germline V and J ends were trimmed by 7 bases and 0 bases, with 14 bases remaining between them. The CDR3 loop spans 15 amino acids. The CDR3 region has the DNA TGTGCCAGCATGGGTCGGCGGGCTAGCACAGATACGCAGTATTTT. Translated, it gives CASMGRRASTDTQYF. The complete variable domain, with remaining parts taken from reference TRBV2 and TRBJ2-3, reads EPEVTQTPSHQVTQMGQEVILRCVPISNHLYFYWYRQILGQKVEFLVSFYNNEISEKSEIFDDQFSVERPDGSNFTLKIRSTKLEDSAMYFCASMGRRASTDTQYFGPGTRLTVL.

The V and J genes are TRBV5-1 and TRBJ1-5, with D possibly TRBD1 on 6 matching bases. V lost 7 bases, J lost 1 base, and 15 bases lay in between. This CDR3 has 15 residues. The germline gives CDR1 SGHRS, CDR2 YFSETQ. The CDR3 region has the DNA TGCGCCAGCGCATGGGGGCCCGGGAGCAATCAGCCCCAGCATTTT. Encoded protein: CASAWGPGSNQPQHF.

This chain uses TRBV11-2 with TRBJ1-2, with TRBD1 identical over 8 bases. CDR1 and CDR2 (germline): SGHAT, FQNNGV. Trimming cost V 1 base and J 3 bases; bases outside gene matches: 7. The CDR3 has 16 residues. The CDR3 reads CASSLVPAGGDYGYTF. Here the CDR3 DNA reads TGTGCCAGCAGCTTAGTGCCGGCAGGGGGCGACTATGGCTACACCTTC. Combining the CDR3 with reference TRBV11-2 and TRBJ1-2 gives the whole variable domain EAGVAQSPRYKIIEKRQSVAFWCNPISGHATLYWYQQILGQGPKLLIQFQNNGVVDDSQLPKDRFSAERLKGVDSTLKIQPAKLEDSAVYLCASSLVPAGGDYGYTFGSGTRLTVV.

This sequence joins TRBV29-1 and TRBJ2-3; TRBD2 agrees at 8 bases. The CDR3 has 14 residues. J was trimmed by 0 bases and V by 5 bases; bases with no gene match: 4. The germline gives CDR1 SQVTM, CDR2 ANQGSEA. CDR3 nucleotides: TGCAGCGTTAGCGGGAGAGCTAGCACAGATACGCAGTATTTT. Translating it yields CSVSGRASTDTQYF.

This chain connects TRBV9 to TRBJ2-1, with a tentative D call TRBD2 (6 bases). CDR1 is SGDLS and CDR2 is YYNGEE in the germline V gene. Trimming cost V 3 bases and J 6 bases, with 19 bases left between them. The CDR3 is 16 residues long. The CDR3 coding sequence is TGTGCCAGCAGCGATCCCTTCTCCGGGAGAAGCAATGAGCAGTTCTTC. Its protein product is CASSDPFSGRSNEQFF.

V is TRBV19 and J is TRBJ1-2, with D unclear. V lost 8 bases, J lost 3 bases, and 19 bases lay in between. Per the germline V gene, CDR1 is LNHDA and CDR2 is SQIVND (reference sequence). The CDR3 is 15 residues long. The DNA for the CDR3 is TGTGCCAGTCGGATTGCTGGGCAGCCACACTATGGCTACACCTTC. It specifies CASRIAGQPHYGYTF.

This chain links TRBV5-5 with TRBJ2-7; a possible D gene is TRBD1 (6 bases). Germline V CDR1 and CDR2: SGHKS, YYEKEE (reference sequence). V was shortened by 5 bases and J by 2 bases, with 11 bases between the two germline ends. This CDR3 comprises 13 residues. CDR3 coding DNA: TGTGCCAGCAGATTACAGGGACCCTACGAGCAGTACTTC. Protein sequence: CASRLQGPYEQYF.

The chain carries TRBV7-7 and TRBJ2-7, with D tentatively TRBD2 (5 bases). This CDR3 region has 14 residues. The V gene's germline CDR1 is SSHAT and CDR2 FNYEAQ (reference sequence). Trimming took off 5 bases at V and 0 bases at J, with 11 bases between the two ends. CDR3 coding DNA: TGTGCCAGCAGCCCCAAGGCGGGCTCCTACGAGCAGTACTTC. Amino acid sequence: CASSPKAGSYEQYF.

This chain joins TRBV5-4 and TRBJ1-6; possible D gene TRBD1, 5 bases. Per germline, CDR1 SGHNT and CDR2 YYREEE (reference sequence). There are 15 residues in the CDR3. V shed 0 bases and J shed 7 bases, with 11 bases lying between them. CDR3 DNA sequence: TGTGCCAGCAGCTTGGCGGCAGGGTTGAATTCACCCCTCCACTTT. It encodes CASSLAAGLNSPLHF.

The table lists this clone with a few counts. The J gene is TRBJ1-5, the V gene TRBV6-1; D remains unclear. Germline CDR1 and CDR2: MNHNS and SASEGT. Trimming took off 1 base at V and 0 bases at J, with 13 bases between the two ends. The CDR3 totals 17 residues. The CDR3 here is CASSEGFGEISNQPQHF. The CDR3 DNA follows: TGTGCCAGCAGTGAAGGTTTCGGGGAGATTAGCAATCAGCCCCAGCATTTT.

Concerning this clone: Additional DNA sequences in this sample encode the identical CDR3. V is TRBV3-1 (or the pseudogene TRBV3-2) and J is TRBJ1-3, with D tentatively TRBD1 (6 bases). Deletions cut 2 bases from V and 7 bases from J, with 6 bases between. Germline V gene sequence: CDR1 LGHDT, CDR2 YNNKEL (reference sequence). There are 12 residues in the CDR3. CDR3 sequence (DNA): TGTGCCAGCAGCCAACAGGGGAACACCATATATTTT. This sequence encodes CASSQQGNTIYF.

The rearrangement uses TRBV4-3 and TRBJ2-2, with 7 bases aligning to TRBD2. This CDR3 is built from 15 residues. With V trimmed by 4 bases and J by 3 bases, 5 bases remained unmatched. Germline loops: CDR1 LGHNA, CDR2 YSLEER. CDR3 DNA: TGCGCCAGCAGCCCAGTAGCGGGTTACACCGGGGAGCTGTTTTTT. Protein sequence: CASSPVAGYTGELFF.